This T cell receptor beta chain was sequenced for a study of blood T cell repertoires in COVID-19. TCRdb's copy holds only in-frame clones and misses some; the assay was immunoSEQ multiplex PCR. The sample has about 330,000 clones, around 87% seen once. Per germline, CDR1 LGHDT and CDR2 YNNKEL (reference sequence). The CDR3 totals 17 residues. Deletions cut 4 bases from V and 1 base from J, with 14 bases between. Sequencing was carried out using PBMCs or T cells enriched from blood (not recorded which). The V and J genes are TRBV3-1 (or the pseudogene TRBV3-2) and TRBJ2-6; D is ambiguous. The sequence was collected from a woman in her twenties or thirties who had recovered from COVID-19. The CDR3 DNA reads as TGTGCCAGCAGCCGCGGCACCAAACCGTCTGGGGCCAACGTCCTGACTTTC. Protein product: CASSRGTKPSGANVLTF.